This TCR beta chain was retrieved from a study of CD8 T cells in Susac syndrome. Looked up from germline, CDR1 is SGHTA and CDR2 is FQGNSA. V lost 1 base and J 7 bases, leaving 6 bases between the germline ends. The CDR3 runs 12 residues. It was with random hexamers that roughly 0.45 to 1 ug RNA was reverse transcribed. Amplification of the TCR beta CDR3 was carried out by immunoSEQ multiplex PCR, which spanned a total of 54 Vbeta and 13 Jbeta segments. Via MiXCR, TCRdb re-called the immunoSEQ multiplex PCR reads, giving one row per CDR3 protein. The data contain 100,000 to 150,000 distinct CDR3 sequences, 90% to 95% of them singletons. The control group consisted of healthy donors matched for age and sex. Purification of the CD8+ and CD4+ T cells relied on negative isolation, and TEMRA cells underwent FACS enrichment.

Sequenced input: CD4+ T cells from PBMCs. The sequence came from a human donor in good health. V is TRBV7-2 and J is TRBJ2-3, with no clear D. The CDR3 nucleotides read TGTGCCAGCAGCTTAGTAGGGTATACGCAGTATTTT. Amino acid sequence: CASSLVGYTQYF.